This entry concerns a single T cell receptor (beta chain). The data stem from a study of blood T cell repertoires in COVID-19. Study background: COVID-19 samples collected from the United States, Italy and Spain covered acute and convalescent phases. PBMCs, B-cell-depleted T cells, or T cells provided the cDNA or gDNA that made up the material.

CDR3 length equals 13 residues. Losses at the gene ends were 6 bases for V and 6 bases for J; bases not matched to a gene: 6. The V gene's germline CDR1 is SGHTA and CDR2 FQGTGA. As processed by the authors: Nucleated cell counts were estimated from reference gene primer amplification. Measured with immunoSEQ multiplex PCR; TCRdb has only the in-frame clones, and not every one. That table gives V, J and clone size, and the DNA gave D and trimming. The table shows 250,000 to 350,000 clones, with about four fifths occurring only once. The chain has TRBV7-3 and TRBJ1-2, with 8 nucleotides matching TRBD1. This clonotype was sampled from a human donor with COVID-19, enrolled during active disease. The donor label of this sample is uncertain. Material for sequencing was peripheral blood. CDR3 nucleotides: TGTGCCAGCAGTCTAACAGGGGGGGATGGCTACACCTTC. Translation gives CASSLTGGDGYTF. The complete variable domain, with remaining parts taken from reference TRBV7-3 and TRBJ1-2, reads GAGVSQTPSNKVTEKGKYVELRCDPISGHTALYWYRQSLGQGPEFLIYFQGTGAADDSGLPNDRFFAVRPEGSVSTLKIQRTERGDSAVYLCASSLTGGDGYTFGSGTRLTVV.